The sequence of this T cell receptor (beta chain) was determined in a study of T cell responses to AZD1222 COVID-19 vaccine. General study results and limits: Most donors were white British, females outnumbered males, and clonal diversity was possibly underestimated. Spike-specific TCR breadth and depth went up after people got two AZD1222 doses. The repertoires were collected only after the peak T cell response.

The CDR3 spans 14 residues. V lost 6 bases and J lost 10; bases outside the gene matches: 13. Germline assignment: CDR1 ENHRY and CDR2 SYGVKD. Measured with immunoSEQ multiplex PCR; TCRdb has only the in-frame clones, and not every one. The sample lists 150,000 to 200,000 clones; 94% were seen once. Notes on this clone: Its antigen is still unknown.

The material sequenced was peripheral blood, taken on day 0 of AZD1222 vaccination. This clonotype was obtained from an adult in good health. The chain has TRBV10-3 and TRBJ1-1, with 8 bases identical to TRBD1. The CDR3 sequence: CAIRPTRDRSRAFF. CDR3 sequence (DNA): TGTGCCATCAGACCGACCAGGGACAGGAGTAGAGCTTTCTTT.